This passage covers 30 T cell receptor beta chains from one sample sequenced in a study of spatial heterogeneity in lung cancer. Time point of the sample: sample taken at primary tumor resection. Each CDR3 protein gets one entry after TCRdb re-called the 5' RACE reads with MiXCR. The repertoire holds over 14,000 distinct CDR3 sequences, with 3.6% as singletons. The material was normal lung tissue next to the tumor, obtained at surgery. Every receptor here comes from a male donor with early-stage non-small cell lung cancer.

The table lists this clonotype with many counts. With the library built for alpha chains, this beta chain is off target and its frequency is not meaningful. The rearrangement joins TRBV28 to TRBJ2-1; tentative D call: TRBD2 (5 bases). Germline V gene lookup returns CDR1 MDHEN and CDR2 SYDVKM. V was clipped by 6 bases and J by 3 bases, with 12 bases between them. CDR3 length: 14 residues. CDR3 residues: CASSGLRNYNEQFF. Here the CDR3 DNA reads TGTGCCAGCAGCGGACTTCGCAACTACAATGAGCAGTTCTTC.

This clonotype has at least ten counts. Since it is a stray read in a library aimed at alpha chains, this beta chain has a size that is not meaningful. V usage is TRBV6-2 or TRBV6-3 and J usage is TRBJ2-1, with D unresolved. Germline V gene sequence: CDR1 MNHEY, CDR2 SVGEGT. V lost 6 bases and J lost 6, with 9 bases in between. This CDR3 is built from 12 residues. CDR3 protein: CASRDPLNEQFF. The CDR3 DNA reads TGTGCCAGCAGGGACCCGCTCAATGAGCAGTTCTTC.

This clonotype was seen at least ten times. Being off target in a library aimed at alpha chains, this beta chain has a size of little meaning. V and J are TRBV7-8 and TRBJ1-5; possibly TRBD1 for D (6 bases). Germline V CDR1 and CDR2: SGHVS, FQNEAQ. Trimming shortened V by 3 bases and J by 11 bases, and 17 bases separated the two germline ends. This CDR3 region has 14 residues. This chain's CDR3 is CASSLGDRFGTQHF. DNA of the CDR3: TGTGCCAGCAGCTTGGGCGACAGGTTTGGAACCCAGCATTTT.

This clonotype has just a few counts. This beta chain was picked up by a library intended for alpha chains and is off target, so its count carries little meaning. The J gene is TRBJ2-5, the V gene TRBV20-1; a weak D match, TRBD2 (7 bases). Between the trimmed V and J ends, which lost 6 bases and 1 base, there was a span of 9 bases. Germline CDR1 is DFQATT and CDR2 is SNEGSKA (reference sequence). The CDR3 has 12 amino acids. CDR3: CSAGGAQETQYF. DNA for the CDR3: TGCAGTGCGGGGGGGGCCCAAGAGACCCAGTACTTC.

This clonotype has a count of ten or more. This beta chain appears as a stray read in a library generated for alpha chains; its size is not informative. The chain couples TRBV28 to TRBJ2-2, with 12 bases aligning to TRBD2. V gave up 4 bases and J gave up 8 bases; unmatched junction bases: 8. CDR3 length: 16 amino acids. CDR1 is MDHEN and CDR2 is SYDVKM in the germline V gene. CDR3 bases: TGTGCCAGCAGTTCCAGACTAGCGGGAGTTGGGGGGGAGCTGTTTTTT. It is translated as CASSSRLAGVGGELFF.

This clonotype was observed many times. This beta chain slipped into a library made for alpha chains as a stray read, so its size is not meaningful. CDR3 region: CASSPARQALNTEAFF. Written as DNA, the CDR3 is TGTGCCAGCAGCCCAGCTCGACAGGCGCTGAACACTGAAGCTTTCTTT. The rearrangement joins TRBV11-3 to TRBJ1-1; perhaps TRBD1 as D (6 bases). V lost 5 bases to trimming and J lost 0 bases, with 16 bases between them. The CDR3 is 16 amino acids. CDR1 is SGHNT and CDR2 is YENEEA in the germline V gene.

At least ten counts were recorded for this clonotype. Within a library made for alpha chains, this beta chain is off target, and its count is uninformative. The rearrangement links TRBV5-1 to TRBJ2-2; D may be TRBD2 (7 bases). CDR1 and CDR2 from the germline V gene are SGHRS and YFSETQ. V dropped 4 bases and J dropped 3 bases, with 13 bases sitting between them. The CDR3 consists of 15 residues. For the CDR3, the DNA is TGCGCCAGCAGCACAAGCGGGACACACACCGGGGAGCTGTTTTTT. Translated, it gives CASSTSGTHTGELFF.

This clonotype was seen repeatedly, ten times or more. This beta chain represents an off-target read in a library built for alpha chains; its size is of limited meaning. The chain links TRBV20-1 to TRBJ1-1; D is uncertain. The CDR3 runs 10 residues. V gave up 6 bases and J gave up 11 bases, with 13 bases separating them. Germline V CDR1 and CDR2: DFQATT, SNEGSKA (reference sequence). The CDR3 protein is CSAHGGDAFF. CDR3 nucleotide sequence: TGCAGTGCCCACGGCGGCGACGCTTTCTTT.

This clonotype was found many times. As an off-target read in a library built for alpha chains, this beta chain has a frequency of little significance. The CDR3 nucleotides are TGCAGTGCTACCGGTGGGCGGGAGAGCACAGATACGCAGTATTTT. Translation: CSATGGRESTDTQYF. The chain joins TRBV20-1 to TRBJ2-3; 7 bases agree with TRBD2. The CDR3 totals 15 residues. Germline CDR1 reads DFQATT; CDR2 reads SNEGSKA (reference sequence). The ends lost 4 bases at V and 0 bases at J; junction bases unmatched: 7.

On this clonotype: The junction and the germline gene differ at one end; a read error may be behind it. This beta chain is an off-target read within a library intended for alpha chains, so its frequency means little. This CDR3 reads CASSPTPGRTDF. For the CDR3, the DNA is TGTGCCAGCAGTCCTACTCCGGGGCGTACGGACTTC. The chain employs TRBV28 and TRBJ2-7, with D perhaps assigned TRBD1 or TRBD2 (5 bases each). The CDR3 has 12 amino acids. CDR1 and CDR2 from the germline V gene are MDHEN and SYDVKM.

By its share, this clonotype is medium-sized (0.01 to 0.1%). With the library built for alpha chains, this beta chain is off target and its frequency is not meaningful. The V gene is TRBV5-1, the J gene TRBJ2-5, with 8 bases fitting TRBD2. Germline V CDR1 and CDR2: SGHRS, YFSETQ. The trim removed 4 bases at V and 2 bases at J, leaving 10 bases unmatched. The CDR3 sequence is 16 residues long. In nucleotides, the CDR3 is TGCGCCAGCAGCGTGGGACCGGGACTAGAACAAGAGACCCAGTACTTC. It specifies CASSVGPGLEQETQYF. The full variable domain, with the rest looked up from reference TRBV5-1 and TRBJ2-5, is KAGVTQTPRYLIKTRGQQVTLSCSPISGHRSVSWYQQTPGQGLQFLFEYFSETQRNKGNFPGRFSGRQFSNSRSEMNVSTLELGDSALYLCASSVGPGLEQETQYFGPGTRLLVL.

At least ten counts were recorded for this clonotype. Because the library targeted alpha chains, this beta chain is an off-target read whose size means little. V and J are TRBV28 and TRBJ2-3; 9 nucleotides align to TRBD1. CDR1 and CDR2 (germline): MDHEN, SYDVKM. Unmatched junction bases numbered 4, after V lost 3 bases and J lost 6 bases. The CDR3 runs 14 residues. The CDR3 nucleotides read TGTGCCAGCAGTTTGTCACAGGGGGCGGATACGCAGTATTTT. This sequence encodes CASSLSQGADTQYF.

This clonotype was seen ten or more times. Being off target in a library aimed at alpha chains, this beta chain has a size of little meaning. The gene calls are TRBV7-9 and TRBJ2-2; D might be TRBD1 (5 bases). V dropped 6 bases and J dropped 7 bases, with 12 bases sitting between them. This CDR3 comprises 13 residues. Germline V gene lookup returns CDR1 SEHNR and CDR2 FQNEAQ (reference sequence). The CDR3 protein is CASRPDSYGELFF. The CDR3 DNA reads TGTGCCAGCAGACCTGACAGCTACGGGGAGCTGTTTTTT.

This clonotype has a count of ten or more. This beta chain is an off-target read within a library intended for alpha chains, so its frequency means little. V usage is TRBV5-1 and J usage is TRBJ1-1; 8 bases map to TRBD1. J gave up 3 bases and V 3 bases, and 7 bases lay outside the gene matches. The CDR3 is made up of 15 amino acids. In germline, CDR1 is SGHRS, CDR2 YFSETQ. The CDR3 is CASSSPMDRDTEAFF. For the CDR3, the DNA is TGCGCCAGCAGCTCACCGATGGACAGGGACACTGAAGCTTTCTTT. Full variable domain (missing parts from reference TRBV5-1 and TRBJ1-1): KAGVTQTPRYLIKTRGQQVTLSCSPISGHRSVSWYQQTPGQGLQFLFEYFSETQRNKGNFPGRFSGRQFSNSRSEMNVSTLELGDSALYLCASSSPMDRDTEAFFGQGTRLTVV.

This clonotype was recorded many times. Within a library made for alpha chains, this beta chain is off target, and its count is uninformative. This chain connects TRBV20-1 to TRBJ1-2; D is unclear. Trimming pared 5 bases from V and 2 bases from J, leaving 15 bases between. Germline assignment: CDR1 DFQATT and CDR2 SNEGSKA (reference sequence). The CDR3 totals 14 residues. Written as DNA, the CDR3 is TGCAGTGCTCTGCAGGTGCGGGCGAACTATGGCTACACCTTC. This encodes CSALQVRANYGYTF.

This clonotype occurred many times. The library was prepared for alpha chains; this beta chain is a stray read, so its frequency means little. This rearrangement joins TRBV9 to TRBJ2-1; 10 bases line up with TRBD2. CDR1 and CDR2 from the germline V gene are SGDLS and YYNGEE. V was pared by 4 bases and J by 5 bases, with 9 bases of the junction left unmatched. The CDR3 loop spans 16 amino acids. This CDR3 is CASSSRAGGPHNEQFF. The CDR3 nucleotides are TGTGCCAGCAGCTCCCGAGCGGGAGGGCCCCACAATGAGCAGTTCTTC.

This clonotype has at least ten counts. Because the library targeted alpha chains, this beta chain is an off-target read whose size means little. V is TRBV7-9 and J is TRBJ2-5; D is unresolved. Germline CDR1 SEHNR, CDR2 FQNEAQ (reference sequence). Trimming left V 5 bases short and J 2 bases short, with 15 bases between. The CDR3 runs to 15 residues. CDR3 region: CASSRLSGAQETQYF. The CDR3 nucleotides read TGTGCCAGCAGCCGCCTCTCCGGAGCACAAGAGACCCAGTACTTC.

In this sample, this clonotype turned up many times. Since it is a stray read in a library aimed at alpha chains, this beta chain has a size that is not meaningful. V is TRBV12-3 or TRBV12-4 and J is TRBJ2-2; 9 nucleotides agree with TRBD1. The CDR3 contains 14 residues. Trimming removed 5 bases from V and 6 bases from J; junction bases left unmatched: 4. In nucleotides, the CDR3 is TGTGCCAGCAGTCGACGGACAGGGGCCGGGGAGCTGTTTTTT. It specifies CASSRRTGAGELFF.

At least ten counts were recorded for this clonotype. The library was prepared for alpha chains; this beta chain is a stray read, so its frequency means little. The gene calls are TRBV11-3 and TRBJ2-1; 13 nucleotides line up with TRBD2. The junction had 12 bases not matched to a gene; V was cut back by 5 bases and J by 8 bases. Germline values: CDR1 SGHNT, CDR2 YENEEA. The CDR3 is made up of 17 amino acids. The CDR3 DNA sequence: TGTGCCAGCAGCCTCGATCCCCGACTAGCGGGAGGTTATGAGCAGTTCTTC. This codes for CASSLDPRLAGGYEQFF. Based on the CDR3 plus reference TRBV11-3 and TRBJ2-1, the full variable domain is EAGVVQSPRYKIIEKKQPVAFWCNPISGHNTLYWYLQNLGQGPELLIRYENEEAVDDSQLPKDRFSAERLKGVDSTLKIQPAELGDSAVYLCASSLDPRLAGGYEQFFGPGTRLTVL.

The table lists this clonotype with many counts. Since it is a stray read in a library aimed at alpha chains, this beta chain has a size that is not meaningful. The chain employs TRBV6-5 and TRBJ2-4; D may be TRBD1 (5 bases). The germline V gene encodes CDR1 MNHEY and CDR2 SVGAGI. The V gene lost 6 bases and the J gene lost 6 bases, with 9 bases spanning the gap. This CDR3 contains 12 residues. CDR3 nucleotide sequence: TGTGCCAGCAGGGGGCAGGGAAACATTCAGTACTTC. Encoded protein: CASRGQGNIQYF.

In its sample, this clonotype was seen many times. A library made for alpha chains picked up this beta chain off target, so its size means little. This chain connects TRBV3-1 to TRBJ2-5; D unresolved. This CDR3 has 12 amino acids. CDR1 is LGHDT and CDR2 is YNNKEL in the germline V gene (reference sequence). Trimming left V 1 base short and J 5 bases short, with 5 bases between. The CDR3 protein is CASSQVGETQYF. For the CDR3, the DNA is TGTGCCAGCAGCCAAGTCGGGGAGACCCAGTACTTC.

This clonotype appeared many times. As an off-target read in a library built for alpha chains, this beta chain has a frequency of little significance. CDR3 protein: CASSQDSGTADGYTF. CDR3 in DNA: TGTGCCAGCAGCCAGGACTCCGGGACCGCGGATGGCTACACCTTC. V and J are TRBV3-1 and TRBJ1-2, with D perhaps TRBD1 (5 bases). V was trimmed by 3 bases and J by 6 bases, leaving 17 bases between them. Germline assignment: CDR1 LGHDT and CDR2 YNNKEL (reference sequence). CDR3 length: 15 amino acids. Full variable domain (rest looked up from reference TRBV3-1 and TRBJ1-2): DTAVSQTPKYLVTQMGNDKSIKCEQNLGHDTMYWYKQDSKKFLKIMFSYNNKELIINETVPNRFSPKSPDKAHLNLHINSLELGDSAVYFCASSQDSGTADGYTFGSGTRLTVV.

This clonotype showed up many times. This beta chain represents an off-target read in a library built for alpha chains; its size is of limited meaning. CDR3 DNA: TGCAGTGCTAACTATGGCTACACCTTC. The encoded protein is CSANYGYTF. V gene TRBV20-1 combines with J gene TRBJ1-2; D gene ambiguous. Trimming removed 4 bases from V and 3 bases from J, with 0 bases in between. This CDR3 contains 9 residues. Germline V gene sequence: CDR1 DFQATT, CDR2 SNEGSKA (reference sequence).

Judged by abundance, this clonotype is medium-sized. The library was built for alpha chains, so this beta chain is an off-target read and its size means little. J is TRBJ1-4 and V is TRBV28, with TRBD1 as a possible D gene (6 bases). V lost 4 bases to trimming and J lost 0 bases, with 12 bases between them. CDR3 length: 16 residues. From germline, CDR1 is MDHEN and CDR2 SYDVKM. CDR3 in amino acids: CASSYGQQTTNEKLFF. The CDR3 DNA sequence: TGTGCCAGCAGTTACGGACAGCAGACAACTAATGAAAAACTGTTTTTT.

This clonotype was recorded many times. Found in a library prepared for alpha chains, this beta chain is an off-target read, and its abundance has little meaning. The chain links TRBV12-3 or TRBV12-4 to TRBJ1-5; D is unresolved. Trimming took off 1 base at V and 4 bases at J, with 8 bases between the two ends. This CDR3 spans 14 amino acids. The CDR3 sequence: CASSLDSSNQPQHF. CDR3 DNA sequence: TGTGCCAGCAGTTTAGACAGCTCAAATCAGCCCCAGCATTTT.

This clonotype was found many times. This beta chain lies outside the target of a library built for alpha chains; its clone size means little. CDR3 sequence reads: CASSRTGNQETQYF. The DNA of the CDR3 is TGTGCCAGCAGCCGGACAGGGAACCAAGAGACCCAGTACTTC. V gene TRBV12-3 or TRBV12-4 combines with J gene TRBJ2-5, with 8 nucleotides matching TRBD1. This CDR3 region has 14 residues. V trimming: 6 bases; J trimming: 0 bases; junction bases outside the gene matches: 3.

This clonotype came up many times. The library was built for alpha chains, so this beta chain is an off-target read and its size means little. The rearrangement uses TRBV6-6 and TRBJ1-5; tentative D call: TRBD1 (5 bases). CDR1 MNHNY and CDR2 SVGAGI come from the germline V gene (reference sequence). This CDR3 is 13 amino acids long. V lost 10 bases, J lost 2 bases, and 12 bases lay in between. CDR3 coding DNA: TGTGCCACATCAGGGATGGGCAATCAGCCCCAGCATTTT. Its translation is CATSGMGNQPQHF.

To note about this clonotype: This beta chain is off target for a library built for alpha chains, so its abundance means little. The genes are TRBV7-2 and TRBJ1-5, with 7 nucleotides matching TRBD1. Germline V gene sequence: CDR1 SGHTA, CDR2 FQGNSA. The V and J ends lost 4 bases and 3 bases, in that order; junction bases with no gene match: 9. CDR3 length: 16 amino acids. CDR3 amino acids: CASSSGQALSNQPQHF. The CDR3 region has the DNA TGTGCCAGCAGCTCCGGACAGGCCCTTTCCAATCAGCCCCAGCATTTT.

In its sample, this clonotype was seen many times. For a library built for alpha chains, this beta chain is a stray read; little rests on its size. J is TRBJ2-3 and V is TRBV6-5, with 7 bases matching TRBD2. The CDR3 totals 15 residues. From germline, CDR1 is MNHEY and CDR2 SVGAGI. Germline trimming cut 5 bases from V and 6 bases from J; bases unmatched to any gene: 11. DNA of the CDR3: TGTGCCAGCAGTCCAAGGCCGGGGGGAACGGATACGCAGTATTTT. It encodes CASSPRPGGTDTQYF.

This clonotype was detected many times. A library made for alpha chains picked up this beta chain off target, so its size means little. This chain connects TRBV2 to TRBJ2-3; 12 nucleotides match TRBD2. This CDR3 comprises 18 residues. V lost 2 bases to trimming and J lost 5 bases; unmatched junction nucleotides: 11. The germline CDR1 and CDR2 sequences are SNHLY and FYNNEI. CDR3 sequence (DNA): TGTGCCAGCAGTGAATCGAAGACTAGCGGGAGAGACCGAGATACGCAGTATTTT. Its translation: CASSESKTSGRDRDTQYF.